Following are 19 T cell receptor beta chains from one sample sequenced in a study of T cell changes during pregnancy in multiple sclerosis. Measured with immunoSEQ multiplex PCR; TCRdb has only the in-frame clones, and not every one. In the table there are around 50,000 clones, 85% to 95% of which are singletons. Sequenced here: CD4+ T cells from peripheral blood mononuclear cells, sampled in the third trimester of pregnancy. Source of these receptors: a female donor with multiple sclerosis, enrolled in a pregnancy study.

The chain employs TRBV6-1 and TRBJ2-1, with D possibly being TRBD1 (6 bases). The CDR3 runs to 12 residues. Germline CDR1 reads MNHNS; CDR2 reads SASEGT. V gave up 6 bases and J gave up 5 bases, with 8 bases separating them. As DNA, the CDR3 is TGTGCCAGCAGCTGGACAGACAATGAGCAGTTCTTC. Translation gives CASSWTDNEQFF.

V and J are TRBV5-1 and TRBJ1-1; D is possibly TRBD1 (5 bases). The V end was cut by 2 bases, the J end by 4 bases, with 15 bases between. Germline V gene lookup returns CDR1 SGHRS and CDR2 YFSETQ. The CDR3 has 15 amino acids. The CDR3 sequence is CASSLMARGGTEAFF. The CDR3 DNA sequence: TGCGCCAGCAGCTTAATGGCACGGGGGGGCACTGAAGCTTTCTTT. Complete variable domain (other parts from reference TRBV5-1 and TRBJ1-1): KAGVTQTPRYLIKTRGQQVTLSCSPISGHRSVSWYQQTPGQGLQFLFEYFSETQRNKGNFPGRFSGRQFSNSRSEMNVSTLELGDSALYLCASSLMARGGTEAFFGQGTRLTVV.

This clone was counted between two and nine times. The genes are TRBV4-2 and TRBJ2-3, with TRBD2 matching over 7 bases. The CDR3 spans 15 residues. In germline, CDR1 is LGHNA, CDR2 YNFKEQ. Trimming took 2 bases from V and 2 from J; bases not matched to a gene: 4. The CDR3 region is CASSQTGGNTDTQYF. The CDR3 coding sequence is TGTGCCAGCAGCCAAACGGGAGGCAACACAGATACGCAGTATTTT.

This clone came up a few times. The rearrangement joins TRBV18 to TRBJ1-1; D possibly corresponds to TRBD1 (5 bases). With 7 bases removed from V and 1 base from J, the gap between germline ends came to 10 bases. CDR1 is KGHSH, CDR2 LQKENI, per germline. CDR3 length: 13 residues. The CDR3 loop reads CASFIQENTEAFF. The CDR3 region has the DNA TGTGCCAGCTTCATACAGGAGAACACTGAAGCTTTCTTT.

This sequence joins TRBV27 and TRBJ2-2; D is undetermined. This CDR3 spans 12 amino acids. Trimming took off 3 bases at V and 7 bases at J, with 6 bases between the two ends. CDR1 is MNHEY, CDR2 SMNVEV, per germline (reference sequence). The CDR3 DNA is TGTGCCAGCAGTTTTACCTACGGGGAGCTGTTTTTT. It encodes CASSFTYGELFF.

This chain uses TRBV7-2 with TRBJ1-1, with 8 nucleotides matching TRBD1. After removal of 5 bases from V and 6 bases from J, the junction contained 8 bases not matched to a gene. The CDR3 has 14 amino acids. Per the germline V gene, CDR1 is SGHTA and CDR2 is FQGNSA. The CDR3 sequence: CASSPGGRGAEAFF. DNA of the CDR3: TGTGCCAGCAGCCCAGGGGGCAGGGGGGCTGAAGCTTTCTTT.

V and J are TRBV9 and TRBJ2-2, with 8 bases that match TRBD1. CDR1 SGDLS and CDR2 YYNGEE come from the germline V gene. J was trimmed by 4 bases and V by 3 bases; bases with no gene match: 8. The CDR3 runs to 16 residues. Here the CDR3 reads CASSAQGQGGTGELFF. In DNA form, the CDR3 reads TGTGCCAGCAGCGCCCAAGGACAGGGCGGCACCGGGGAGCTGTTTTTT.

The chain has TRBV6-4 and TRBJ2-2, with D maybe TRBD2 (6 bases). Germline V CDR1 and CDR2: MRHNA, SNTAGT. Trimming removed 0 bases from V and 2 bases from J, with 13 bases in between. The CDR3 consists of 17 residues. DNA for the CDR3: TGTGCCAGCAGTGACTCTGGACTACCCATCAACACCGGGGAGCTGTTTTTT. Encoded protein: CASSDSGLPINTGELFF.

The chain has TRBV5-1 and TRBJ1-2; TRBD1 is a possible D gene (5 bases). Germline CDR1 is SGHRS and CDR2 is YFSETQ. CDR3 length: 13 residues. V was clipped by 0 bases and J by 4 bases, with 7 bases between them. CDR3 loop: CASSLADSYGYTF. Here the CDR3 DNA reads TGCGCCAGCAGCTTGGCCGACAGCTATGGCTACACCTTC.

V and J are TRBV2 and TRBJ2-7, with D maybe TRBD2 (5 bases). The V and J ends lost 7 bases and 7 bases respectively, with 8 bases between them. The CDR3 contains 10 residues. CDR1 and CDR2 (germline): SNHLY, FYNNEI. The CDR3 is CASTEGEQYF. The CDR3 coding sequence is TGTGCCAGCACAGAGGGAGAGCAGTACTTC.

The rearrangement uses TRBV6-1 and TRBJ1-1, with D unresolved. V gave up 6 bases and J gave up 1 base, with 12 bases separating them. The CDR3 sequence is 14 residues long. Germline values: CDR1 MNHNS, CDR2 SASEGT. The CDR3 DNA follows: TGTGCCAGCAGCGTACAGCCCTCGAACACTGAAGCTTTCTTT. Protein sequence: CASSVQPSNTEAFF.

The rearrangement uses TRBV28 and TRBJ2-3; D not certain. This CDR3 has 11 residues. Germline V CDR1 and CDR2: MDHEN, SYDVKM. Trimming took 4 bases from V and 5 from J, leaving 4 bases between them. The CDR3: CASSYRDTQYF. DNA of the CDR3: TGTGCCAGCAGTTATAGAGATACGCAGTATTTT.

This chain links TRBV25-1 with TRBJ2-5; D remains unclear. The germline V gene has CDR1 MGHDK and CDR2 SYGVNS. Trimming cost V 5 bases and J 3 bases, with 4 bases left between them. The CDR3 covers 11 residues. CDR3 DNA sequence: TGTGCCAGCAGTCTAAAAGAGACCCAGTACTTC. Translated, it gives CASSLKETQYF.

This clone was found once. The chain employs TRBV6-6 and TRBJ1-2, with D possibly TRBD1 on 6 matching bases. This CDR3 is built from 14 residues. The V gene's germline CDR1 is MNHNY and CDR2 SVGAGI (reference sequence). V shed 8 bases and J shed 8 bases, with 21 bases lying between them. DNA for the CDR3: TGTGCCAGCGGCTTCGGTACAGGGCTTGGGGGCTACACCTTC. It translates to CASGFGTGLGGYTF.

The V and J genes are TRBV4-1 and TRBJ1-2; 9 nucleotides line up with TRBD1. After removal of 2 bases from V and 4 bases from J, the junction contained 8 bases not matched to a gene. Germline V CDR1 and CDR2: MGHRA, YSYEKL. The CDR3 runs 16 residues. The CDR3 bases are TGCGCCAGCAGCCAACAAAACAGGGGGCAACGCTATGGCTACACCTTC. As protein: CASSQQNRGQRYGYTF.

The V gene is TRBV18, the J gene TRBJ2-3; D may be TRBD1 (6 bases). Per germline, CDR1 KGHSH and CDR2 LQKENI. The CDR3 extends over 16 amino acids. V was cut by 3 bases and J by 0 bases, with 13 bases left in between. CDR3: CASSPRGVLSTDTQYF. The DNA of the CDR3 is TGTGCCAGCTCACCCAGGGGCGTCTTGAGCACAGATACGCAGTATTTT.

The chain combines TRBV19 with TRBJ2-1; 8 bases fit TRBD2. The CDR3 spans 17 residues. After removal of 9 bases from V and 9 bases from J, the junction contained 22 bases not matched to a gene. The germline V gene has CDR1 LNHDA and CDR2 SQIVND (reference sequence). CDR3 residues: CASNRGGPWHVGGEQFF. Here the CDR3 DNA reads TGTGCCAGCAATCGGGGGGGTCCCTGGCACGTGGGGGGTGAGCAGTTCTTC.

This chain joins TRBV6-6 and TRBJ2-7, with a tentative D call TRBD2 (6 bases). Looked up from germline, CDR1 is MNHNY and CDR2 is SVGAGI (reference sequence). V shed 0 bases and J shed 0 bases, with 12 bases lying between them. The CDR3 covers 16 residues. The DNA of the CDR3 is TGTGCCAGCAGTTACTCGGAGGGGCGGGTCTCCTACGAGCAGTACTTC. Amino acids: CASSYSEGRVSYEQYF.

V is TRBV28 and J is TRBJ1-4, with TRBD1 matching 7 bases. The CDR3 has 18 residues. Germline V gives CDR1 MDHEN, CDR2 SYDVKM. With V trimmed by 5 bases and J by 3 bases, 15 bases remained unmatched. The CDR3 DNA follows: TGTGCCAGCAGTCCTAACCCGGGACAGATTGACTCTAATGAAAAACTGTTTTTT. Protein product: CASSPNPGQIDSNEKLFF.